The 17 T cell receptor beta chains in this list originate from one sample, sequenced in a study of T cell responses to AZD1222 COVID-19 vaccine. Sequencing was performed with immunoSEQ multiplex PCR; in TCRdb, only in-frame clones are kept and a portion is missing. The sample holds about 200,000 clones; just over 90% are singletons and the top ten take 3.6%. Sample: peripheral blood, taken 28 days after the second dose of the MenACWY control vaccine. The receptors here all came from an adult who received the MenACWY meningococcal vaccine as a control.

The chain employs TRBV24-1 and TRBJ2-2, with D possibly TRBD1 on 6 matching bases. V lost 5 bases and J 3 bases, leaving 15 bases between the germline ends. The germline gives CDR1 KGHDR, CDR2 SFDVKD. This CDR3 contains 16 residues. The CDR3 region has the DNA TGTGCCACCAGTGGTGGGTTACAGGGATACACCGGGGAGCTGTTTTTT. It encodes CATSGGLQGYTGELFF.

The rearrangement links TRBV28 to TRBJ2-3; 9 nucleotides align to TRBD1. Per germline, CDR1 MDHEN and CDR2 SYDVKM. Trimming removed 5 bases from V and 1 base from J; junction bases left unmatched: 7. The CDR3 runs 16 residues. The CDR3 is CASSPTGGPGTDTQYF. Written as DNA, the CDR3 is TGTGCCAGCAGTCCAACAGGGGGCCCTGGCACAGATACGCAGTATTTT.

The chain employs TRBV28 and TRBJ1-2; perhaps TRBD1 as D (6 bases). Trimming stripped 8 bases from V and 4 bases from J, with 14 bases between. CDR1 and CDR2 from the germline V gene are MDHEN and SYDVKM. This CDR3 has 13 residues. CDR3 region: CASGGTTLYGYTF. In DNA form, the CDR3 reads TGTGCCAGCGGGGGGACAACCCTCTATGGCTACACCTTC.

The rearrangement joins TRBV11-2 to TRBJ2-7, with 11 bases lining up with TRBD2. Germline assignment: CDR1 SGHAT and CDR2 FQNNGV. The CDR3 sequence is 18 residues long. V lost 4 bases and J lost 2; bases outside the gene matches: 13. The CDR3 DNA is TGTGCCAGCAGCTCAACAACTCGGGGTAGCGGGAGGGCCTACGAGCAGTACTTC. This encodes CASSSTTRGSGRAYEQYF.

This sequence joins TRBV19 and TRBJ1-1; D not certain. The CDR3 consists of 14 residues. Germline loops: CDR1 LNHDA, CDR2 SQIVND (reference sequence). With 2 bases removed from V and 4 bases from J, the gap between germline ends came to 11 bases. The CDR3 nucleotides are TGTGCCAGTAGTATAAAGGCTTTGGGCACTGAAGCTTTCTTT. Protein product: CASSIKALGTEAFF.

This chain links TRBV6-5 with TRBJ1-1; D unresolved. V was clipped by 6 bases and J by 4 bases, with 12 bases between them. CDR1 MNHEY and CDR2 SVGAGI come from the germline V gene. This CDR3 comprises 13 residues. The CDR3 here is CASSPPAGTEAFF. CDR3 nucleotides: TGTGCCAGCAGCCCACCCGCGGGCACTGAAGCTTTCTTT.

This clone was picked up a small number of times. V gene TRBV7-2 combines with J gene TRBJ1-6, with no clear D. The CDR3 extends over 14 amino acids. Trimming shortened V by 1 base and J by 4 bases, and 5 bases separated the two germline ends. In germline, CDR1 is SGHTA, CDR2 FQGNSA. This CDR3 is CASSLDGYNSPLHF. In DNA, the CDR3 is TGTGCCAGCAGCTTAGACGGATATAATTCACCCCTCCACTTT.

CDR3 region: CSVPGTYYGYTF. CDR3 nucleotides: TGCAGCGTCCCCGGGACCTACTATGGCTACACCTTC. This chain connects TRBV29-1 to TRBJ1-2; TRBD1 is a possible D gene (5 bases). With 6 bases removed from V and 3 bases from J, the gap between germline ends came to 11 bases. This CDR3 is 12 amino acids long. From germline, CDR1 is SQVTM and CDR2 ANQGSEA.

V and J are TRBV28 and TRBJ1-5; a possible D gene is TRBD1 (5 bases). This CDR3 spans 13 amino acids. CDR1 is MDHEN, CDR2 SYDVKM, per germline. Trimming pared 4 bases from V and 6 bases from J, leaving 10 bases between. This chain's CDR3 is CASSSGVGQPQHF. The CDR3 DNA sequence: TGTGCCAGCAGTTCGGGGGTGGGTCAGCCCCAGCATTTT. Using reference TRBV28 and TRBJ1-5 for the parts outside the CDR3, the full variable domain is DVKVTQSSRYLVKRTGEKVFLECVQDMDHENMFWYRQDPGLGLRLIYFSYDVKMKEKGDIPEGYSVSREKKERFSLILESASTNQTSMYLCASSSGVGQPQHFGDGTRLSIL.

This clone occurred once. The chain employs TRBV27 and TRBJ2-7; weak D call: TRBD1 (6 bases). CDR1 is MNHEY, CDR2 SMNVEV, per germline (reference sequence). The CDR3 has 15 amino acids. With 2 bases removed from V and 1 base from J, the gap between germline ends came to 12 bases. As DNA, the CDR3 is TGTGCCAGCAGTTTAATTCGACAGGATTCCTACGAGCAGTACTTC. It translates to CASSLIRQDSYEQYF.

The gene calls are TRBV29-1 and TRBJ2-6; D perhaps matches TRBD2 (5 bases). V was pared by 6 bases and J by 3 bases, with 18 bases between. The CDR3 contains 16 residues. CDR1 is SQVTM, CDR2 ANQGSEA, per germline. The CDR3 bases are TGCAGCGTGCCGACCGGGGTCGAGGGTGGGGCCAACGTCCTGACTTTC. Translating gives CSVPTGVEGGANVLTF.

The chain carries TRBV12-3 or TRBV12-4 and TRBJ2-5, with a tentative D call TRBD2 (5 bases). The CDR3 is made up of 12 amino acids. V was clipped by 4 bases and J by 6 bases, with 9 bases between them. The CDR3 DNA reads TGTGCCAGCAGTTCCACCGGGAAGACCCAGTACTTC. Encoded protein: CASSSTGKTQYF.

The chain couples TRBV27 to TRBJ2-7, with D possibly being TRBD1 (6 bases). The length of the CDR3 is 15 residues. The germline CDR1 and CDR2 sequences are MNHEY and SMNVEV (reference sequence). V was shortened by 4 bases and J by 9 bases, with 22 bases between the two germline ends. CDR3 amino acids: CASSSGTFRVYGQYF. Here the CDR3 DNA reads TGTGCCAGCAGTTCCGGGACATTCCGCGTTTATGGGCAGTACTTC.

The CDR3 here is CASSVAERAIEQFF. Here the CDR3 DNA reads TGTGCCAGCAGCGTAGCTGAGCGAGCTATTGAGCAGTTCTTC. The V call is TRBV9, the J call TRBJ2-1; no definite D call. The germline gives CDR1 SGDLS, CDR2 YYNGEE. This CDR3 contains 14 residues. Trimming took off 0 bases at V and 9 bases at J, with 13 bases between the two ends.

The chain recombines TRBV28 with TRBJ2-7; TRBD2 matches at 13 bases. With V trimmed by 2 bases and J by 5 bases, 6 bases remained unmatched. Germline CDR1 reads MDHEN; CDR2 reads SYDVKM. This CDR3 comprises 16 residues. CDR3 region: CASSLRTSGRVNEQYF. The CDR3 region has the DNA TGTGCCAGCAGTTTAAGGACTAGCGGGAGAGTCAACGAGCAGTACTTC.

J is TRBJ1-5 and V is TRBV7-8; perhaps TRBD1 as D (5 bases). Germline CDR1 reads SGHVS; CDR2 reads FQNEAQ. This CDR3 contains 13 residues. Trimming stripped 4 bases from V and 3 bases from J, with 7 bases between. CDR3 DNA: TGTGCCAGCAGCTCAGGGTACAATCAGCCCCAGCATTTT. It codes for CASSSGYNQPQHF.

For the CDR3, the DNA is TGTGCCAGCAGCCAAGATGGGACAGGGAGTTCACCCCTCCACTTT. It translates to CASSQDGTGSSPLHF. V usage is TRBV14 and J usage is TRBJ1-6; 9 bases match TRBD1. Per germline, CDR1 SGHDN and CDR2 FVKESK. CDR3 size: 15 residues. J was trimmed by 9 bases and V by 0 bases; bases with no gene match: 3.